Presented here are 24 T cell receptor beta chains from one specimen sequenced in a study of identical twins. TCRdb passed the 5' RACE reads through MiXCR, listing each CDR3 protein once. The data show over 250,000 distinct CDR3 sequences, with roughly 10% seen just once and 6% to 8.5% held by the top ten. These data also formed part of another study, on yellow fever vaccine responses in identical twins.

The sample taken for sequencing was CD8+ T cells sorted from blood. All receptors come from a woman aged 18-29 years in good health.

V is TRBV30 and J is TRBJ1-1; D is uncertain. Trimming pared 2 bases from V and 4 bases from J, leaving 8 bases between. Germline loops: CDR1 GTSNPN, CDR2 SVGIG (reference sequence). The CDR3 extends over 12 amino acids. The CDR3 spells CAWSIAATEAFF. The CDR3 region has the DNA TGTGCCTGGAGTATAGCAGCCACTGAAGCTTTCTTT. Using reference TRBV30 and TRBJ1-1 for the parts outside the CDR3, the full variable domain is SQTIHQWPATLVQPVGSPLSLECTVEGTSNPNLYWYRQAAGRGLQLLFYSVGIGQISSEVPQNLSASRPQDRQFILSSKKLLLSDSGFYLCAWSIAATEAFFGQGTRLTVV.

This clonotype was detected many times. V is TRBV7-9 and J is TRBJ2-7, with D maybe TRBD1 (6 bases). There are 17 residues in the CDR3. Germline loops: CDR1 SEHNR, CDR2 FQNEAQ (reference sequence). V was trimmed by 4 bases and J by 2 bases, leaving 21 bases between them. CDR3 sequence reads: CASSSATDDRNPYEQYF. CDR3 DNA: TGTGCCAGCAGCTCCGCCACGGACGACAGGAATCCCTACGAGCAGTACTTC.

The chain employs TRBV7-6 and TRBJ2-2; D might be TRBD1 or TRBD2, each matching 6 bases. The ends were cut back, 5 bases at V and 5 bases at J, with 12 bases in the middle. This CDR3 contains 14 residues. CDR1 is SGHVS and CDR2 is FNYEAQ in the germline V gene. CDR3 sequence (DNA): TGTGCCAGCAGCATGATAGGGGGGACCGGGGAGCTGTTTTTT. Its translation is CASSMIGGTGELFF.

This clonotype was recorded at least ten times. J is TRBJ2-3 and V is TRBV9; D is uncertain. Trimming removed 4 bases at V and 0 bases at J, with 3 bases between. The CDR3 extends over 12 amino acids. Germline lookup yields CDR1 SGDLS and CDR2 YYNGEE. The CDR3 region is CASSLSTDTQYF. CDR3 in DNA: TGTGCCAGCAGCTTAAGCACAGATACGCAGTATTTT.

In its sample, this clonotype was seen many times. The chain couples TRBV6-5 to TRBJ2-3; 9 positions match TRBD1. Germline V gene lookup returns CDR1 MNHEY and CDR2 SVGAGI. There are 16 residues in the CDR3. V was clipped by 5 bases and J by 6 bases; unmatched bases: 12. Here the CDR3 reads CASSHPPGQGADTQYF. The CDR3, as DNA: TGTGCCAGCAGTCACCCCCCGGGACAGGGAGCGGATACGCAGTATTTT.

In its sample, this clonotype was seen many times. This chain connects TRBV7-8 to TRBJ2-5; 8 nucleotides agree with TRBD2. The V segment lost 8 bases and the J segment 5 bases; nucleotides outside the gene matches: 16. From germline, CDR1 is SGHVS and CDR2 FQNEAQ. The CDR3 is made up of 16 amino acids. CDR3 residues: CASGDLLAARIETQYF. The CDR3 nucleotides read TGTGCCAGCGGGGACTTACTAGCGGCCCGCATTGAGACCCAGTACTTC.

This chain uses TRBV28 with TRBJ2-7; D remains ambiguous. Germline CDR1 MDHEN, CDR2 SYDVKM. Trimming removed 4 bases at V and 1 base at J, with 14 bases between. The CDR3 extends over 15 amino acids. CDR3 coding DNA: TGTGCCAGCAGTTCCCCTCGGGTCCTATCCTACGAGCAGTACTTC. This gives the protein CASSSPRVLSYEQYF.

The CDR3 loop reads CASSLLAGEGNEQFF. The CDR3, as DNA: TGTGCCAGCAGTTTACTAGCGGGAGAAGGTAATGAGCAGTTCTTC. V usage is TRBV6-5 and J usage is TRBJ2-1; 11 bases align to TRBD2. The CDR3 spans 15 residues. J lost 7 bases, V lost 4 bases, and 6 bases had no gene match. Germline lookup yields CDR1 MNHEY and CDR2 SVGAGI.

For the CDR3, the DNA is TGTGCCAGCAGCCCACAGATCGGGGAGCTGTTTTTT. Translated: CASSPQIGELFF. The chain has TRBV7-3 and TRBJ2-2; D unclear. Germline CDR1 SGHTA, CDR2 FQGTGA. The CDR3 length is 12 residues. The V end lost 5 bases, the J end lost 7 bases, and 8 bases lay between the germline ends.

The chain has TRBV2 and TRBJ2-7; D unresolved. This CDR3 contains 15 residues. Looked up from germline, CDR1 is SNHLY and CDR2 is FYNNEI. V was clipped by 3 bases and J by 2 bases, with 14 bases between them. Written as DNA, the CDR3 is TGTGCCAGCAGTGACGATAGAGACTTAACCTACGAGCAGTACTTC. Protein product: CASSDDRDLTYEQYF.

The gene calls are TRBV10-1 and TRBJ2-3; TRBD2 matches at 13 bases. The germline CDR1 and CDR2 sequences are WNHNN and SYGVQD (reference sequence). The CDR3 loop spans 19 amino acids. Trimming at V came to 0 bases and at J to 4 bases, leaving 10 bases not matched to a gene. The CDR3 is CASSESTGLAGVRADTQYF. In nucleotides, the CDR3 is TGCGCCAGCAGTGAGTCGACCGGACTAGCGGGAGTACGGGCAGATACGCAGTATTTT.

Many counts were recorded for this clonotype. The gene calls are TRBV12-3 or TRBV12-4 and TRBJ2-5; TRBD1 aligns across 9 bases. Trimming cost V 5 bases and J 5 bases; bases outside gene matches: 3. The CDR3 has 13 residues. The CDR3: CASSIGQGETQYF. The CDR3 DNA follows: TGTGCCAGCAGTATTGGACAGGGGGAGACCCAGTACTTC.

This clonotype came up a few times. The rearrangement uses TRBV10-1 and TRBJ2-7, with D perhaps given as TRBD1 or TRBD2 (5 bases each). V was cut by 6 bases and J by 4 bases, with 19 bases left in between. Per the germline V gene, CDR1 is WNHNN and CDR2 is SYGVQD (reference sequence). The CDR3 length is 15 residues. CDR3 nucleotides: TGCGCCAGCAGCGATGGGACCGACCCCTTTTACGAGCAGTACTTC. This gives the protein CASSDGTDPFYEQYF.

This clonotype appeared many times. DNA of the CDR3: TGCAGCGTTGTTGTGATTGATTGGGGTTTGCCCGGGGAGCTGTTTTTT. Translated: CSVVVIDWGLPGELFF. The chain recombines TRBV29-1 with TRBJ2-2, with unresolved D. Trimming shortened V by 4 bases and J by 6 bases, and 21 bases separated the two germline ends. The germline V gene has CDR1 SQVTM and CDR2 ANQGSEA. The CDR3 covers 16 residues.

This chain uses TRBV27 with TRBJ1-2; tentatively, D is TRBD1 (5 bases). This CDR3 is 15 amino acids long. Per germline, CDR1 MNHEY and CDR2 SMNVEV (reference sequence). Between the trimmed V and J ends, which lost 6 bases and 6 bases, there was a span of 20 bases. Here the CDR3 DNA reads TGTGCCAGCAGCTTGGGACGAACCCTTACAGATGGCTACACCTTC. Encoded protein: CASSLGRTLTDGYTF.

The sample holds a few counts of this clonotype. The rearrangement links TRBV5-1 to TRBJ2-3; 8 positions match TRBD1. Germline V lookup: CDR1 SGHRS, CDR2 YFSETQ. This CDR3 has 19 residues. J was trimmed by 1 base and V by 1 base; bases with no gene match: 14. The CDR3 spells CASSLKDRALLLGTDTQYF. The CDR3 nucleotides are TGCGCCAGCAGCTTGAAGGACAGGGCCCTTTTGTTGGGCACAGATACGCAGTATTTT.

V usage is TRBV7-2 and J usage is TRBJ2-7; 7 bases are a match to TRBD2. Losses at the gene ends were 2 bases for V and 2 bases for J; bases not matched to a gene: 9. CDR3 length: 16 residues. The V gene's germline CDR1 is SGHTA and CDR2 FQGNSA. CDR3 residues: CASSLRGEGIAYEQYF. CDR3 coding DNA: TGTGCCAGCAGCTTACGGGGGGAGGGGATCGCCTACGAGCAGTACTTC.

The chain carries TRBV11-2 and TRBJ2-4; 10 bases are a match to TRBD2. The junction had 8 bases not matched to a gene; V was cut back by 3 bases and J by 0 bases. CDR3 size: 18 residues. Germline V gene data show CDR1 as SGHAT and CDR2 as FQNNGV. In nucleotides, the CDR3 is TGTGCCAGCAGCTTCCCCAGCGGGGGGGATATAGCCAAAAACATTCAGTACTTC. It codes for CASSFPSGGDIAKNIQYF.

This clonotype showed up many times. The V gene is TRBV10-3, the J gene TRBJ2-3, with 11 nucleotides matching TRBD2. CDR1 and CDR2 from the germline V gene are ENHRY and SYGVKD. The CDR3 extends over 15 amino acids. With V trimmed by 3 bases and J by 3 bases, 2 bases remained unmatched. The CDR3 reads CAISDTSGGTDTQYF. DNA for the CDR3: TGTGCCATCAGTGATACTAGCGGGGGAACAGATACGCAGTATTTT.

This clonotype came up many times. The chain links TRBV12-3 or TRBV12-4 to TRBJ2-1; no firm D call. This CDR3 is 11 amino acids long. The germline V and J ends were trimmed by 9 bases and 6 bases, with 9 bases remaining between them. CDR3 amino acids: CASFGINEQFF. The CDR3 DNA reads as TGTGCCAGTTTCGGAATCAATGAGCAGTTCTTC.

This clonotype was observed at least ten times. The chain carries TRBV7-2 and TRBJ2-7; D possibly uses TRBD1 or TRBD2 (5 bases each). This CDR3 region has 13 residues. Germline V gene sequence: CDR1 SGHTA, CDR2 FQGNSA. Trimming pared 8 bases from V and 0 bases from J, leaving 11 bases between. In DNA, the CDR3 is TGTGCCAGCGGAGTCGGGGCCTCCTACGAGCAGTACTTC. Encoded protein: CASGVGASYEQYF.

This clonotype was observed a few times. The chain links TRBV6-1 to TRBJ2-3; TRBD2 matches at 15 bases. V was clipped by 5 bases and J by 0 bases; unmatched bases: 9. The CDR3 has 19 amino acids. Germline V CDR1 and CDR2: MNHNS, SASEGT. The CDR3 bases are TGTGCCAGCAGTATCTCCGGACTAGCGGGGGGGTCCAGCACAGATACGCAGTATTTT. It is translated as CASSISGLAGGSSTDTQYF.

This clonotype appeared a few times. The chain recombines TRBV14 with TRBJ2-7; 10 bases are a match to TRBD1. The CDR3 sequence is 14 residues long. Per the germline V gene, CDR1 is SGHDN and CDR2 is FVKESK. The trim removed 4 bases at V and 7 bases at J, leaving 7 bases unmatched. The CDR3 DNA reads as TGTGCCAGCAGCCTTAGACAGGGGGCTGAAGAGCAGTACTTC. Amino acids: CASSLRQGAEEQYF.

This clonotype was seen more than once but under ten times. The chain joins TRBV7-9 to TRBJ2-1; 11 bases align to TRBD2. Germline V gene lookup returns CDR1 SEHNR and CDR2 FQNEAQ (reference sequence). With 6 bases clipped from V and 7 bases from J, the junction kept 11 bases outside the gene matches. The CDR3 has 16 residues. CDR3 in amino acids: CASSPLLAGAGNEQFF. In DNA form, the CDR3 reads TGTGCCAGCAGTCCTTTACTAGCGGGAGCTGGGAATGAGCAGTTCTTC.